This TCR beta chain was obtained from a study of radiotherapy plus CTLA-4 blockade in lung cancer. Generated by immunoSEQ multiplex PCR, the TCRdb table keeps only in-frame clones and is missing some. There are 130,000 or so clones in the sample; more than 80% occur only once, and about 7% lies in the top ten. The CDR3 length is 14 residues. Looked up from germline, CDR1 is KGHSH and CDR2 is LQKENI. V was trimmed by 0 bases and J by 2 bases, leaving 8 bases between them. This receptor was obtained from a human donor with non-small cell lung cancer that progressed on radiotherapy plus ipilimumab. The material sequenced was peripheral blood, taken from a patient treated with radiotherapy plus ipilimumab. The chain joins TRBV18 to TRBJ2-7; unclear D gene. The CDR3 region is CASSPPGVTYEQYF. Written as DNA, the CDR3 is TGTGCCAGCTCACCACCAGGAGTTACCTACGAGCAGTACTTC.